The rows below give T cell receptor beta chains drawn from one sample of a study of blood T cell repertoires in COVID-19. Libraries were prepared by immunoSEQ multiplex PCR; TCRdb keeps only in-frame clonotypes and omits some of them. This sample yields a few hundred thousand clones, of which about 87% are seen a single time; over 9% belongs to the top ten. Material for sequencing was PBMCs or T cells enriched from blood (not recorded which). The receptors shown here come from a man between 18 and 29 years old with acute COVID-19. Both conserved end residues are part of each CDR3. The D gene is left open where the match is weak. Only some rows state a clone size, as once, few, many or a class for expanded clones.

clone_size: -; d_call: -; v_call: TRBV30; j_call: TRBJ2-5; cdr3_aa: CAWSRGRGETQYF; cdr3_nt: TGTGCCTGGAGTAGGGGGAGGGGAGAGACCCAGTACTTC
clone_size: -; d_call: TRBD2; v_call: TRBV30; j_call: TRBJ2-4; cdr3_aa: CAWSGGGLAKNIQYF; cdr3_nt: TGTGCCTGGAGCGGGGGGGGACTAGCCAAAAACATTCAGTACTTC
clone_size: -; d_call: -; v_call: TRBV29-1; j_call: TRBJ1-1; cdr3_aa: CSAGTNEPNTEAFF; cdr3_nt: TGCAGCGCCGGGACAAACGAGCCAAACACTGAAGCTTTCTTT
clone_size: -; d_call: TRBD1; v_call: TRBV11-3; j_call: TRBJ2-3; cdr3_aa: CASSFDRGPTPSTDTQYF; cdr3_nt: TGTGCCAGCAGCTTTGACAGGGGGCCCACCCCCAGCACAGATACGCAGTATTTT
clone_size: -; d_call: -; v_call: TRBV30; j_call: TRBJ1-5; cdr3_aa: CAWGYNQPQHF; cdr3_nt: TGTGCCTGGGGTTACAATCAGCCCCAGCATTTT
clone_size: -; d_call: TRBD2; v_call: TRBV19; j_call: TRBJ2-1; cdr3_aa: CASTHRLAGDGEQFF; cdr3_nt: TGTGCCAGTACCCATCGACTAGCGGGAGATGGAGAGCAGTTCTTC
clone_size: -; d_call: TRBD1; v_call: TRBV24-1; j_call: TRBJ1-4; cdr3_aa: CATAPGQGGEKLFF; cdr3_nt: TGTGCCACCGCCCCGGGACAGGGTGGAGAAAAACTGTTTTTT
clone_size: -; d_call: TRBD2; v_call: TRBV5-6; j_call: TRBJ2-7; cdr3_aa: CASSPGGLAGGGEQYF; cdr3_nt: TGTGCCAGCAGCCCGGGGGGACTAGCGGGAGGCGGTGAGCAGTACTTC
clone_size: -; d_call: -; v_call: TRBV27; j_call: TRBJ2-1; cdr3_aa: CASSFRVGDFGYEQFF; cdr3_nt: TGTGCCAGCAGTTTCAGGGTTGGAGATTTCGGCTATGAGCAGTTCTTC
clone_size: once; d_call: TRBD1; v_call: TRBV7-8; j_call: TRBJ1-3; cdr3_aa: CASLSGTGPPGPSGNTIYF; cdr3_nt: TGTGCCAGCCTCTCCGGGACAGGCCCACCAGGGCCCTCTGGAAACACCATATATTTT
clone_size: -; d_call: -; v_call: TRBV5-4; j_call: TRBJ1-3; cdr3_aa: CASSLDSSGNTIYF; cdr3_nt: TGTGCCAGCAGCTTGGACAGCTCTGGAAACACCATATATTTT
clone_size: -; d_call: -; v_call: TRBV5-4; j_call: TRBJ2-1; cdr3_aa: CASSSDGLGSSYNEQFF; cdr3_nt: TGTGCCAGCAGCTCTGACGGACTGGGGAGCTCCTACAATGAGCAGTTCTTC
clone_size: -; d_call: -; v_call: TRBV7-9; j_call: TRBJ1-4; cdr3_aa: CASSLNSNEKLFF; cdr3_nt: TGTGCCAGCAGCTTAAACAGCAATGAAAAACTGTTTTTT
clone_size: -; d_call: TRBD1; v_call: TRBV14; j_call: TRBJ1-2; cdr3_aa: CASSHLTGGDGYTF; cdr3_nt: TGTGCCAGCAGCCACCTCACAGGGGGTGATGGCTACACCTTC
clone_size: -; d_call: -; v_call: TRBV4-1; j_call: TRBJ2-7; cdr3_aa: CASSQDVPSVYGKSYEQYF; cdr3_nt: TGCGCCAGCAGCCAAGATGTGCCTAGCGTCTATGGTAAGAGCTACGAGCAGTACTTC
clone_size: -; d_call: TRBD2; v_call: TRBV28; j_call: TRBJ2-7; cdr3_aa: CASSLGLAHEQYF; cdr3_nt: TGTGCCAGCAGTTTGGGACTAGCCCACGAGCAGTACTTC
clone_size: -; d_call: -; v_call: TRBV4-1; j_call: TRBJ1-5; cdr3_aa: CASSQVGNQPQHF; cdr3_nt: TGCGCCAGCAGCCAAGTCGGGAATCAGCCCCAGCATTTT
clone_size: -; d_call: TRBD1; v_call: TRBV28; j_call: TRBJ1-2; cdr3_aa: CASTQRDRDGYTF; cdr3_nt: TGTGCCAGCACCCAGAGGGACAGAGATGGCTACACCTTC
clone_size: -; d_call: TRBD2; v_call: TRBV30; j_call: TRBJ2-1; cdr3_aa: CAWSGVASGRGYINEQFF; cdr3_nt: TGTGCCTGGAGTGGGGTAGCTAGCGGGAGGGGCTATATTAATGAGCAGTTCTTC
clone_size: -; d_call: -; v_call: TRBV5-1; j_call: TRBJ1-1; cdr3_aa: CASSSQGRGNTEAFF; cdr3_nt: TGCGCCAGCAGCTCACAGGGACGGGGGAACACTGAAGCTTTCTTT
clone_size: -; d_call: TRBD1; v_call: TRBV19; j_call: TRBJ1-5; cdr3_aa: CASSLTGGGNQPQHF; cdr3_nt: TGTGCCAGTAGCTTGACAGGGGGCGGCAATCAGCCCCAGCATTTT
clone_size: -; d_call: -; v_call: TRBV2; j_call: TRBJ2-1; cdr3_aa: CASSDEGGPGNEQFF; cdr3_nt: TGTGCCAGCAGTGACGAAGGAGGGCCAGGGAATGAGCAGTTCTTC